This T cell receptor (beta chain) was profiled in a study of OX40 agonist ivuxolimab in advanced cancers. Some clones are missing from TCRdb's copy, which holds only in-frame ones; the method was immunoSEQ multiplex PCR. The table lists tens of thousands of clones, around 80% of them singletons. The CDR3 sequence is 15 residues long. The V gene's germline CDR1 is MDHEN and CDR2 SYDVKM. J was trimmed by 7 bases and V by 8 bases; bases with no gene match: 11. The chain links TRBV28 to TRBJ1-6; 7 nucleotides align to TRBD1. This clonotype was obtained from an adult with an advanced solid tumor such as melanoma, head and neck, liver or kidney cancer. Sequenced material: CD4+ or CD8+ T cells sorted from blood, taken in a trial of the OX40 agonist ivuxolimab. The CDR3 spells CASLRQGPRNSPLHF. CDR3 nucleotide sequence: TGTGCCAGCCTCAGACAGGGACCTAGAAATTCACCCCTCCACTTT.